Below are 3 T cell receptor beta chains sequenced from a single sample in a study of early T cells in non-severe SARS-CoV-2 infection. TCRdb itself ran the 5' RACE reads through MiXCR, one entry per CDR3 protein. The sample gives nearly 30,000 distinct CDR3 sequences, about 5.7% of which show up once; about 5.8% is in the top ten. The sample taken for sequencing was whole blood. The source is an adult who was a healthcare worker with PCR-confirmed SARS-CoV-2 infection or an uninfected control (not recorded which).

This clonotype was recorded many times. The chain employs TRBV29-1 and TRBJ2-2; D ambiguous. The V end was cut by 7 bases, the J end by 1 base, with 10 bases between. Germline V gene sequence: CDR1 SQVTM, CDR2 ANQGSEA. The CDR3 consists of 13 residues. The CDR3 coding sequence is TGCAGCGGTCAGGCAGAGAACACCGGGGAGCTGTTTTTT. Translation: CSGQAENTGELFF.

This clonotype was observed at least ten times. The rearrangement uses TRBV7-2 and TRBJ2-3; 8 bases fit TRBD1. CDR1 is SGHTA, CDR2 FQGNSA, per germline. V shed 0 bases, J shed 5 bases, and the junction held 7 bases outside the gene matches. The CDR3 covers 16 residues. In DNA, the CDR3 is TGTGCCAGCAGCTTAGCGGGGACAGGAACAGGAGATACGCAGTATTTT. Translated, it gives CASSLAGTGTGDTQYF.

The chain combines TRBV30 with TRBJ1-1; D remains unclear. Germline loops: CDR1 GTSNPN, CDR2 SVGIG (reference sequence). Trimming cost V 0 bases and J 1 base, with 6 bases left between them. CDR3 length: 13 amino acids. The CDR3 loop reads CAWSVSANTEAFF. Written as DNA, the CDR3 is TGTGCCTGGAGTGTATCAGCGAACACTGAAGCTTTCTTT.